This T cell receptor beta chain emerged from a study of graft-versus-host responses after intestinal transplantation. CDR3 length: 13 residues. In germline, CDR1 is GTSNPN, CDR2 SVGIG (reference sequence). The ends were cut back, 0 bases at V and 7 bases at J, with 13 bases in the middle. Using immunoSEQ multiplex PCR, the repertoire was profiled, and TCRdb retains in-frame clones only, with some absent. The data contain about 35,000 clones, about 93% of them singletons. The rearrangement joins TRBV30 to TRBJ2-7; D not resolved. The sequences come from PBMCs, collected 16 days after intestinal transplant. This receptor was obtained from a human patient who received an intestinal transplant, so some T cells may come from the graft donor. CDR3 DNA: TGTGCCTGGAGTGTACAGAAGGGCTGGGAGCAGTACTTC. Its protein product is CAWSVQKGWEQYF.